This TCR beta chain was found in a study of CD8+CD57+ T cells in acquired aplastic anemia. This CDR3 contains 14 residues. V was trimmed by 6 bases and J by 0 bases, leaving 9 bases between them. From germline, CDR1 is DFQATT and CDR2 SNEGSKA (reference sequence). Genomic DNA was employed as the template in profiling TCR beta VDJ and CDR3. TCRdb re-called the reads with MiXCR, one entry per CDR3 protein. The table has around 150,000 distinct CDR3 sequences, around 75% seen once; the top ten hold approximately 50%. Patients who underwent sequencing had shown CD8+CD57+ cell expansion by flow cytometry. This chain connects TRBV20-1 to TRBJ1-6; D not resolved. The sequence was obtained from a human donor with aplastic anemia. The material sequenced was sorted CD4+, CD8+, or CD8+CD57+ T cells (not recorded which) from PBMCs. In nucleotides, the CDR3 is TGCAGTGCGACCATCAACTCCTATAATTCACCCCTCCACTTT. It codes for CSATINSYNSPLHF.